The 16 T cell receptor beta chains below come from one sample, sequenced in a study of blood T cell repertoires in COVID-19. Profiled with immunoSEQ multiplex PCR; TCRdb holds only in-frame clones, not every one. The table includes 270,000 or so clones, nearly 90% detected once. What was sequenced was peripheral blood. The origin of the receptors is a woman aged 55-69 years with COVID-19, enrolled during active disease.

The V call is TRBV19, the J call TRBJ1-4; no clear D. V lost 3 bases and J lost 8, with 13 bases in between. CDR3 size: 14 residues. Looked up from germline, CDR1 is LNHDA and CDR2 is SQIVND (reference sequence). In DNA form, the CDR3 reads TGTGCCAGTAGTATGCATAAGTTGGAGGAAAAACTGTTTTTT. Protein sequence: CASSMHKLEEKLFF.

The chain joins TRBV5-5 to TRBJ1-1; TRBD1 is a possible D gene (5 bases). This CDR3 has 15 residues. Germline values: CDR1 SGHKS, CDR2 YYEKEE (reference sequence). V lost 2 bases and J lost 1, with 12 bases in between. CDR3 nucleotide sequence: TGTGCCAGCAGCTTCTACCAGGGATGGAACACTGAAGCTTTCTTT. Its translation is CASSFYQGWNTEAFF.

This clone was seen only a few times. Here the CDR3 reads CASSPPGVGGNTIYF. As DNA, the CDR3 is TGTGCCAGCTCACCTCCGGGGGTAGGAGGCAACACCATATATTTT. The chain recombines TRBV18 with TRBJ1-3, with D possibly being TRBD1 (5 bases). Germline V gene data show CDR1 as KGHSH and CDR2 as LQKENI. The CDR3 is 15 residues long. V was pared by 3 bases and J by 7 bases, with 16 bases between. Together with reference TRBV18 and TRBJ1-3, the CDR3 gives the full variable domain: NAGVMQNPRHLVRRRGQEARLRCSPMKGHSHVYWYRQLPEEGLKFMVYLQKENIIDESGMPKERFSAEFPKEGPSILRIQQVVRGDSAAYFCASSPPGVGGNTIYFGEGSWLTVV.

The chain employs TRBV6-2 or TRBV6-3 and TRBJ2-1; D gene uncertain. The CDR3 consists of 16 residues. Germline CDR1 and CDR2: MNHEY and SVGEGT. The V end lost 2 bases, the J end lost 3 bases, and 14 bases lay between the germline ends. The CDR3, as DNA: TGTGCCAGCAGTTACGGGCTCTTCCCCTTCTACAATGAGCAGTTCTTC. Its protein is CASSYGLFPFYNEQFF.

The chain joins TRBV6-5 to TRBJ2-7; 7 bases fit TRBD1. The CDR3 totals 14 residues. Trimming removed 6 bases from V and 5 bases from J; junction bases left unmatched: 10. Germline CDR1 is MNHEY and CDR2 is SVGAGI. CDR3 in amino acids: CASRPPGQHHEQYF. The CDR3 nucleotides read TGTGCCAGCAGGCCCCCGGGACAGCACCACGAGCAGTACTTC.

The rearrangement uses TRBV6-2 or TRBV6-3 and TRBJ2-2, with TRBD2 matching 8 bases. Germline lookup yields CDR1 MNHEY and CDR2 SVGEGT. This CDR3 is 17 amino acids long. The junction had 11 bases not matched to a gene; V was cut back by 6 bases and J by 2 bases. DNA for the CDR3: TGTGCCAGCAGCGAGACGTTCGCGGGGGGCAACACCGGGGAGCTGTTTTTT. Protein sequence: CASSETFAGGNTGELFF.

The table lists this clone with a count of one. The rearrangement links TRBV4-1 to TRBJ2-3; the D gene is possibly TRBD2 (6 bases). The CDR3 loop spans 18 amino acids. Germline CDR1 is MGHRA and CDR2 is YSYEKL. Trimming removed 1 base from V and 6 bases from J, with 23 bases in between. The CDR3 nucleotides read TGCGCCAGCAGCCAAGTGGTTTTGGCGGGGTTTGAGGCCGATACGCAGTATTTT. It codes for CASSQVVLAGFEADTQYF.

The CDR3, as DNA: TGTGCCACCAGTGATTTCACAGGGGCCGGGGAGCTGTTTTTT. This codes for CATSDFTGAGELFF. The chain couples TRBV24-1 to TRBJ2-2; TRBD1 matches at 7 bases. The V gene's germline CDR1 is KGHDR and CDR2 SFDVKD. Losses at the gene ends were 1 base for V and 6 bases for J; bases not matched to a gene: 1. This CDR3 is built from 14 residues.

This chain uses TRBV14 with TRBJ1-1; TRBD1 aligns across 7 bases. Germline CDR1 is SGHDN and CDR2 is FVKESK. J was trimmed by 5 bases and V by 1 base; bases with no gene match: 13. This CDR3 contains 17 residues. CDR3 loop: CASSQGRWNRGSTEAFF. In DNA, the CDR3 is TGTGCCAGCAGCCAAGGAAGGTGGAACAGGGGTTCGACTGAAGCTTTCTTT. Combining the CDR3 with reference TRBV14 and TRBJ1-1 gives the whole variable domain EAGVTQFPSHSVIEKGQTVTLRCDPISGHDNLYWYRRVMGKEIKFLLHFVKESKQDESGMPNNRFLAERTGGTYSTLKVQPAELEDSGVYFCASSQGRWNRGSTEAFFGQGTRLTVV.

This chain uses TRBV6-2 or TRBV6-3 with TRBJ1-1, with TRBD1 matching 8 bases. Germline CDR1 MNHEY, CDR2 SVGEGT. Unmatched junction bases numbered 8, after V lost 2 bases and J lost 0 bases. The length of the CDR3 is 17 residues. In nucleotides, the CDR3 is TGTGCCAGCAGTTACGCCAGCAGGGGGCTAATGAACACTGAAGCTTTCTTT. Amino acid sequence: CASSYASRGLMNTEAFF.

The rearrangement joins TRBV21-1 to TRBJ1-5; TRBD1, the D gene given by the table, was not confirmed from the DNA. TRBV21-1 is designated a pseudogene. This CDR3 comprises 21 residues. The CDR3 DNA follows: TGTGCCAGCAGCAAATTGAGGCGGGGGACAGGACCGTCCTATAGCAATCAGCCCCAGCATTTT. This codes for CASSKLRRGTGPSYSNQPQHF.

In regard to this clone: One junction end disagrees with the germline gene, perhaps due to a read error. V is TRBV7-7 and J is TRBJ2-2, with D possibly being TRBD1 or TRBD2 (5 bases each). This CDR3 has 15 amino acids. Per the germline V gene, CDR1 is SSHAT and CDR2 is FNYEAQ (reference sequence). The CDR3 bases are TGTGCTAGCAGCTTAGAGGGGTTGAACACCGGGGAGCTGTTTTTT. It is translated as CASSLEGLNTGELFF.

The CDR3 protein is CATSREGLAGGHNEQFF. The CDR3 nucleotides are TGTGCCACCAGCAGAGAGGGACTAGCGGGGGGCCACAATGAGCAGTTCTTC. The chain is built from TRBV15 and TRBJ2-1, with 15 positions matching TRBD2. This CDR3 is built from 17 residues. The germline CDR1 and CDR2 sequences are LNHNV and YYDKDF (reference sequence). The V gene end was trimmed by 0 bases and the J gene end by 5 bases; junction bases not matched to a gene: 2.

The chain couples TRBV5-1 to TRBJ2-7; a possible D gene is TRBD1 (6 bases). The CDR3 has 16 amino acids. Germline assignment: CDR1 SGHRS and CDR2 YFSETQ. With 3 bases removed from V and 2 bases from J, the gap between germline ends came to 18 bases. CDR3 nucleotides: TGCGCCAGCAGCTCATACCCCGGGACAATCACCTACGAGCAGTACTTC. Its protein is CASSSYPGTITYEQYF.

The J gene is TRBJ1-2, the V gene TRBV4-3; no clear D gene. The V and J ends lost 1 base and 8 bases respectively, with 11 bases between them. Germline lookup yields CDR1 LGHNA and CDR2 YSLEER. The CDR3 has 13 residues. The CDR3 here is CASSQVRETGYTF. The CDR3, as DNA: TGCGCCAGCAGCCAAGTTCGGGAAACGGGCTACACCTTC.

This clone has just one count. The rearrangement links TRBV18 to TRBJ1-1; D gene unclear. This CDR3 spans 15 amino acids. Germline V CDR1 and CDR2: KGHSH, LQKENI. Trimming left V 1 base short and J 5 bases short, with 14 bases between. DNA of the CDR3: TGTGCCAGCTCACCACTGAACCCCTCGGGGACTGAAGCTTTCTTT. It translates to CASSPLNPSGTEAFF.